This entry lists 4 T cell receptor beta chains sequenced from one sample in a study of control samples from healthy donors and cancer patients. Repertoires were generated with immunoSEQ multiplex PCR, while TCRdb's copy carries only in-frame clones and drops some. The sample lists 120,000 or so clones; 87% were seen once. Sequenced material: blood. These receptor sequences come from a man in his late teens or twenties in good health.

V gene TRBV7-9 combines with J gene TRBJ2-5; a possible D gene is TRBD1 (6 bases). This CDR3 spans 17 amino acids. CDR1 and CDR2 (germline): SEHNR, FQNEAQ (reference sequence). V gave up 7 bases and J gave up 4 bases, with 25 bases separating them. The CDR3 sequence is CASTYSQAGAVRETQYF. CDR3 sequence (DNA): TGTGCCAGCACCTATAGCCAGGCAGGGGCGGTGAGAGAGACCCAGTACTTC.

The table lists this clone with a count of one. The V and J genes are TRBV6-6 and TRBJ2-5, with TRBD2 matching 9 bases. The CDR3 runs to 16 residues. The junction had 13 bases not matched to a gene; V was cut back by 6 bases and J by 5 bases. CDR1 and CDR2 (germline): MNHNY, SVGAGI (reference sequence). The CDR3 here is CASSVSSGILRETQYF. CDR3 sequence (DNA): TGTGCCAGCAGCGTCTCTAGCGGGATACTCCGGGAGACCCAGTACTTC.

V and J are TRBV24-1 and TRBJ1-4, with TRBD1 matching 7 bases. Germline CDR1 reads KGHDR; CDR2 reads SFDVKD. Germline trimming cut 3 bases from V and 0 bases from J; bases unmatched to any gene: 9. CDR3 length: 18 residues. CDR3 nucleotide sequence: TGTGCCACCAGTGATGCCTCGGACGGGACAGCAACTAATGAAAAACTGTTTTTT. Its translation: CATSDASDGTATNEKLFF.

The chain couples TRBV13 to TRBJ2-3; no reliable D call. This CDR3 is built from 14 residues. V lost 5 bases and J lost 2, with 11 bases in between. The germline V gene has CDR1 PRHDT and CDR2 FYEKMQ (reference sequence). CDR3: CASSGRATTDTQYF. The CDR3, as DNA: TGTGCCAGCAGCGGCAGAGCGACCACAGATACGCAGTATTTT.